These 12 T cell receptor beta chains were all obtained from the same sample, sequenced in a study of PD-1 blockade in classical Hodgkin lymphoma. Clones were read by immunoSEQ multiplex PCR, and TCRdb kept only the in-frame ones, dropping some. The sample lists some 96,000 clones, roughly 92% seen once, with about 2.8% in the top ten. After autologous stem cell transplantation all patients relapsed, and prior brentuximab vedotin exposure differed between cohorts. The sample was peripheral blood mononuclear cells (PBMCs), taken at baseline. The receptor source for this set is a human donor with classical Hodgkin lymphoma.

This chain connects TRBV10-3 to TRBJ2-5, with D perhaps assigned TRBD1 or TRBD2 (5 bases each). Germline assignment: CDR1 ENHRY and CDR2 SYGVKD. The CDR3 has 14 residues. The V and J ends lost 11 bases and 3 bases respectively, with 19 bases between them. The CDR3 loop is CAARDGGGEETQYF. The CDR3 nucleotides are TGTGCCGCCCGAGATGGGGGTGGGGAAGAGACCCAGTACTTC.

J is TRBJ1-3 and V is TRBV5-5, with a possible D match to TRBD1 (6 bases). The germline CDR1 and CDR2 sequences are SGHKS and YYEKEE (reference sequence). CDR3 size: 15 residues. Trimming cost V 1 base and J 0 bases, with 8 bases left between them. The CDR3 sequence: CASSLWTASGNTIYF. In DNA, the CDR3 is TGTGCCAGCAGCTTGTGGACAGCCTCTGGAAACACCATATATTTT.

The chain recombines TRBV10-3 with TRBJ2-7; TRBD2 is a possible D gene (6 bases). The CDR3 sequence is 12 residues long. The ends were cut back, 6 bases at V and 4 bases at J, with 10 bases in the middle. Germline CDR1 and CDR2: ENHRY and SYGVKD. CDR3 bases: TGTGCCATCAGCGGGAGTGGGTACGAGCAGTACTTC. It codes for CAISGSGYEQYF.

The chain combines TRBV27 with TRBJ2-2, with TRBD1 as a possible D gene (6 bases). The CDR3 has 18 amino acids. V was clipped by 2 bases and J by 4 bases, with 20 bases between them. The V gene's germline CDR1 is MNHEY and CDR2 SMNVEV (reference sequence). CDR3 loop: CASSLGIGQRTTTGELFF. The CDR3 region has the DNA TGTGCCAGCAGTTTAGGTATCGGACAGAGGACCACCACCGGGGAGCTGTTTTTT.

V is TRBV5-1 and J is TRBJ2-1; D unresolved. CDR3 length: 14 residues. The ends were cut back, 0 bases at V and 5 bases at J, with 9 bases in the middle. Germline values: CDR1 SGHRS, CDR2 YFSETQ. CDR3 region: CASSLAGQNNEQFF. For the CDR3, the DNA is TGCGCCAGCAGCTTGGCCGGGCAGAACAATGAGCAGTTCTTC.

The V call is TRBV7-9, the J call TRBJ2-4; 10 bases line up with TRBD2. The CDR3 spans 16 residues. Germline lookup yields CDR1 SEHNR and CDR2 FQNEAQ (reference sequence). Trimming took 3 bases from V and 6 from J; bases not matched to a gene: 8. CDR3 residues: CASSLGLASSRNIQYF. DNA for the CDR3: TGTGCCAGCAGCTTGGGACTAGCGTCTTCGCGAAACATTCAGTACTTC.

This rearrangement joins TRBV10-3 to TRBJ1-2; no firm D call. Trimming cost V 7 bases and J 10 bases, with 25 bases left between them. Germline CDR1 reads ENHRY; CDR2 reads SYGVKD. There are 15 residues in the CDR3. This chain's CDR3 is CAIKGQTGRTPFYTF. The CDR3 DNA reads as TGTGCCATCAAGGGCCAGACTGGCAGGACCCCCTTCTACACCTTC.

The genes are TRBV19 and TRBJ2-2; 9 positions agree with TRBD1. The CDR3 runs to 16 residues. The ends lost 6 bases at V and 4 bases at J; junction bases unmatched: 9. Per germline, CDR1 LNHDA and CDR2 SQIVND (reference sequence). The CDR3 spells CASRTLGTGLTGELFF. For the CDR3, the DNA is TGTGCCAGTAGAACCTTGGGGACAGGGCTCACCGGGGAGCTGTTTTTT.

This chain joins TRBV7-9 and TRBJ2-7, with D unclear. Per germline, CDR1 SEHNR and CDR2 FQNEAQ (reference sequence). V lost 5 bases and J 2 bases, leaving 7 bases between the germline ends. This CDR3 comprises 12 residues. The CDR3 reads CASSLAAYEQYF. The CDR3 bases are TGTGCCAGCAGCCTTGCGGCCTACGAGCAGTACTTC. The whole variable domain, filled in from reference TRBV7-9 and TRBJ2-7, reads DTGVSQNPRHKITKRGQNVTFRCDPISEHNRLYWYRQTLGQGPEFLTYFQNEAQLEKSRLLSDRFSAERPKGSFSTLEIQRTEQGDSAMYLCASSLAAYEQYFGPGTRLTVT.

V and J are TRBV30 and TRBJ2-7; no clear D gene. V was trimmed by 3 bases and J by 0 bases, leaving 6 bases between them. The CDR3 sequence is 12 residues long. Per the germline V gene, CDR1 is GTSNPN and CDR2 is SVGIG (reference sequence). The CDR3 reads CAWRPSSYEQYF. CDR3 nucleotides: TGTGCCTGGAGGCCGTCCTCCTACGAGCAGTACTTC.

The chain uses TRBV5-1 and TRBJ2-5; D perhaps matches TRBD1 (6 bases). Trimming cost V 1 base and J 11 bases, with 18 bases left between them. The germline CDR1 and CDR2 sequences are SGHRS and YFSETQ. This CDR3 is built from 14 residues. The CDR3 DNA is TGCGCCAGCAGCTTGACACAGGGCTTACGTGAGCAGTACTTC. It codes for CASSLTQGLREQYF.

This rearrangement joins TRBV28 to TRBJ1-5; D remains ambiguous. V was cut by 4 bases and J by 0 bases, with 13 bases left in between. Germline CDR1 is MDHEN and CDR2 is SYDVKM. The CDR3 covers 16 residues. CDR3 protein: CASSYRTAVSNQPQHF. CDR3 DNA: TGTGCCAGCAGTTACAGAACGGCGGTTAGCAATCAGCCCCAGCATTTT.